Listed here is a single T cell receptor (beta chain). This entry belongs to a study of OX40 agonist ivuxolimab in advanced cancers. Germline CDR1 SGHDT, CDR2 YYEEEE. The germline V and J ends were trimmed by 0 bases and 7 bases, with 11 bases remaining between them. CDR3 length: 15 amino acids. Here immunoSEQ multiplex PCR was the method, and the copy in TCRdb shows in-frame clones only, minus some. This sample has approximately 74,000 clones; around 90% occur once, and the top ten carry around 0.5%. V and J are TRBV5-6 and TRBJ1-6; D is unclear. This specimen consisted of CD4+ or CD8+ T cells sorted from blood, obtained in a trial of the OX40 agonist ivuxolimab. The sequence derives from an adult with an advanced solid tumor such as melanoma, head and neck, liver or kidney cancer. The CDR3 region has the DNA TGTGCCAGCAGCTTGGTTGGCAGGTTGAATTCACCCCTCCACTTT. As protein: CASSLVGRLNSPLHF.